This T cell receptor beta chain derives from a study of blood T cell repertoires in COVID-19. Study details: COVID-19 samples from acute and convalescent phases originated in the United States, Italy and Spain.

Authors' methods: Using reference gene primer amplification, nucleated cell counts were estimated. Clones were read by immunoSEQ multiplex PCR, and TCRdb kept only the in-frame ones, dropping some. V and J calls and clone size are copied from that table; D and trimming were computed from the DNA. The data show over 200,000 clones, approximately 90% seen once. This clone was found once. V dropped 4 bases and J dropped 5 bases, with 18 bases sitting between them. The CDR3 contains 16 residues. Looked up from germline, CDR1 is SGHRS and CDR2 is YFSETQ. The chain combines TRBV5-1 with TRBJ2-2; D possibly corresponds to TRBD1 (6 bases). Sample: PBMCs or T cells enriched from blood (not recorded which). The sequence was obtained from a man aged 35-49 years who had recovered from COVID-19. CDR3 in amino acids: CASSLTGDGTTGELFF. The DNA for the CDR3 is TGCGCCAGCAGCCTGACAGGTGACGGAACAACCGGGGAGCTGTTTTTT.